Each of the 27 T cell receptor beta chains below was sequenced from the same sample in a study of shared clonotypes between healthy human individuals. Assay used: immunoSEQ multiplex PCR; TCRdb lists only in-frame clones, some missing. The table lists millions of clones, just over 90% of them singletons, with around 1.7% in the top ten. Positive CCR7 selection of CD45RO-negative cells yielded the naive CD8 cells, and terminally differentiated effector memory CD45RA+ cells were excluded. Input material: naive CD8+ T cells from PBMCs. Source of these receptors: a man aged 18 to 30 in good health. Some clones in this sample may be carry-over from other donors' samples.

The table lists this clone with a count of one. The rearrangement uses TRBV4-3 and TRBJ1-2; D is perhaps TRBD1 (6 bases). Per germline, CDR1 LGHNA and CDR2 YSLEER. The CDR3 loop spans 17 amino acids. With 2 bases removed from V and 4 bases from J, the gap between germline ends came to 20 bases. The CDR3 reads CASSQTYRQEDAYGYTF. The CDR3 coding sequence is TGCGCCAGCAGCCAAACTTATCGACAGGAGGACGCCTATGGCTACACCTTC.

This clone was recorded only once. The chain uses TRBV6-6 and TRBJ2-7; D is perhaps TRBD1 (6 bases). CDR1 MNHNY and CDR2 SVGAGI come from the germline V gene (reference sequence). CDR3 length equals 14 residues. Trimming removed 6 bases at V and 5 bases at J, with 17 bases between. CDR3 DNA: TGTGCCAGCAGGGATATCGGGACAACCCACGAGCAGTACTTC. It specifies CASRDIGTTHEQYF.

The chain joins TRBV5-1 to TRBJ1-1; D perhaps matches TRBD1 (6 bases). Germline CDR1 and CDR2: SGHRS and YFSETQ. CDR3 length: 13 residues. V lost 2 bases and J 6 bases, leaving 11 bases between the germline ends. CDR3 sequence (DNA): TGCGCCAGCAGCTTTGCGGGGGGGCCTGAAGCTTTCTTT. This sequence encodes CASSFAGGPEAFF.

The chain employs TRBV4-3 and TRBJ2-1, with 7 bases lining up with TRBD2. The germline V gene has CDR1 LGHNA and CDR2 YSLEER. J was trimmed by 6 bases and V by 5 bases; bases with no gene match: 7. The CDR3 consists of 14 residues. This CDR3 reads CASSVGRALNEQFF. In DNA, the CDR3 is TGCGCCAGCAGCGTAGGGAGGGCCCTCAATGAGCAGTTCTTC.

The rearrangement uses TRBV5-6 and TRBJ1-2; D is possibly TRBD1 (6 bases). The CDR3 has 15 amino acids. The V end lost 4 bases, the J end lost 4 bases, and 17 bases lay between the germline ends. Germline V gene data show CDR1 as SGHDT and CDR2 as YYEEEE. CDR3 in amino acids: CASSPGLEGGYGYTF. The CDR3, as DNA: TGTGCCAGCAGCCCCGGTTTGGAGGGGGGCTATGGCTACACCTTC.

The chain carries TRBV10-3 and TRBJ2-1; TRBD2 aligns across 10 bases. Germline V gene sequence: CDR1 ENHRY, CDR2 SYGVKD. The J segment lost 9 bases and the V segment lost 4 bases, leaving 9 bases of the junction unmatched. The CDR3 runs 15 residues. CDR3 residues: CAISVQPGLATEQFF. CDR3 DNA sequence: TGTGCCATCAGTGTTCAACCGGGACTAGCGACTGAGCAGTTCTTC.

This chain links TRBV25-1 with TRBJ2-3, with no clear D. V was pared by 2 bases and J by 3 bases, with 9 bases between. This CDR3 is built from 14 residues. Germline CDR1 is MGHDK and CDR2 is SYGVNS. The CDR3 coding sequence is TGTGCCAGCAGTGAACCCTCGCCTACAGATACGCAGTATTTT. Translating it yields CASSEPSPTDTQYF.

The chain links TRBV13 to TRBJ1-5, with D unclear. The CDR3 spans 14 residues. Trimming left V 4 bases short and J 7 bases short, with 14 bases between. Looked up from germline, CDR1 is PRHDT and CDR2 is FYEKMQ (reference sequence). The CDR3 nucleotides read TGTGCCAGCAGCTCCGAGGGAAATGGACAGCCCCAGCATTTT. It encodes CASSSEGNGQPQHF. Looking up the rest from reference TRBV13 and TRBJ1-5 gives the full variable domain: AAGVIQSPRHLIKEKRETATLKCYPIPRHDTVYWYQQGPGQDPQFLISFYEKMQSDKGSIPDRFSAQQFSDYHSELNMSSLELGDSALYFCASSSEGNGQPQHFGDGTRLSIL.

The V call is TRBV5-6, the J call TRBJ2-2, with a weak D call TRBD1 (6 bases). CDR3 length: 16 residues. V was clipped by 0 bases and J by 6 bases, with 15 bases between them. Germline CDR1 is SGHDT and CDR2 is YYEEEE. The CDR3 bases are TGTGCCAGCAGCTTGGCCGTATGGGCAGGGGCCGGGGAGCTGTTTTTT. Translating it yields CASSLAVWAGAGELFF. Filled out from reference TRBV5-6 and TRBJ2-2, the complete variable domain reads DAGVTQSPTHLIKTRGQQVTLRCSPKSGHDTVSWYQQALGQGPQFIFQYYEEEERQRGNFPDRFSGHQFPNYSSELNVNALLLGDSALYLCASSLAVWAGAGELFFGEGSRLTVL.

This clone has a single count. J is TRBJ2-7 and V is TRBV28, with TRBD1 matching 8 bases. Germline V gene sequence: CDR1 MDHEN, CDR2 SYDVKM. Losses at the gene ends were 5 bases for V and 4 bases for J; bases not matched to a gene: 13. The CDR3 spans 16 residues. The CDR3 protein is CASSLDRLRGRYEQYF. In nucleotides, the CDR3 is TGTGCCAGCAGTCTCGACCGCCTCAGGGGGCGGTACGAGCAGTACTTC.

This clone was recorded once. The gene calls are TRBV7-9 and TRBJ2-1; 8 nucleotides agree with TRBD2. The CDR3 is 16 amino acids. Germline V gene sequence: CDR1 SEHNR, CDR2 FQNEAQ (reference sequence). V lost 6 bases to trimming and J lost 5 bases; unmatched junction nucleotides: 12. The CDR3 spells CASSSSSGKDNNEQFF. The DNA for the CDR3 is TGTGCCAGCAGTTCGAGTAGCGGGAAAGATAACAATGAGCAGTTCTTC.

The V call is TRBV14, the J call TRBJ1-2; D is unclear. This CDR3 contains 12 residues. The germline CDR1 and CDR2 sequences are SGHDN and FVKESK. V was cut by 1 base and J by 7 bases, with 7 bases left in between. DNA for the CDR3: TGTGCCAGCAGCCAAGTTGGGGTTGGCTACACCTTC. This gives the protein CASSQVGVGYTF.

V gene TRBV7-9 combines with J gene TRBJ2-5; the match to TRBD1 covers 7 bases. CDR1 is SEHNR and CDR2 is FQNEAQ in the germline V gene (reference sequence). V gave up 1 base and J gave up 2 bases; unmatched junction bases: 4. This CDR3 is 15 amino acids long. CDR3 DNA: TGTGCCAGCAGCTTAGACAGGGGATGGCAAGAGACCCAGTACTTC. Protein: CASSLDRGWQETQYF. Variable domain in full (rest from reference TRBV7-9 and TRBJ2-5): DTGVSQNPRHKITKRGQNVTFRCDPISEHNRLYWYRQTLGQGPEFLTYFQNEAQLEKSRLLSDRFSAERPKGSFSTLEIQRTEQGDSAMYLCASSLDRGWQETQYFGPGTRLLVL.

The rearrangement joins TRBV11-2 to TRBJ2-1; TRBD2 matches 11 bases. V lost 0 bases to trimming and J lost 7 bases; unmatched junction nucleotides: 17. CDR1 is SGHAT and CDR2 is FQNNGV in the germline V gene. This CDR3 has 20 amino acids. The CDR3 DNA follows: TGTGCCAGCAGCTTAGAGCCCCCGAGGGTAGCGGGAGGGCCCGCAAATGAGCAGTTCTTC. Translation: CASSLEPPRVAGGPANEQFF.

This clone was seen only once. The chain recombines TRBV30 with TRBJ2-7, with D possibly being TRBD1 or TRBD2 (10 bases each). CDR3 size: 19 residues. V gave up 4 bases and J gave up 2 bases, with 30 bases separating them. From germline, CDR1 is GTSNPN and CDR2 SVGIG (reference sequence). The CDR3 DNA reads TGTGCCTGGAAGGACAGGGGGTTAGGTCTAGCGGGAGCAACCTACGAGCAGTACTTC. The encoded protein is CAWKDRGLGLAGATYEQYF.

V and J are TRBV19 and TRBJ2-2; 14 nucleotides match TRBD2. This CDR3 has 19 amino acids. V was clipped by 0 bases and J by 5 bases; unmatched bases: 8. The V gene's germline CDR1 is LNHDA and CDR2 SQIVND (reference sequence). The CDR3 coding sequence is TGTGCCAGTAGTATAGATCTCGGGACTAGCGGGAGTCCGACCGGGGAGCTGTTTTTT. Residues: CASSIDLGTSGSPTGELFF. The complete variable domain, with remaining parts taken from reference TRBV19 and TRBJ2-2, reads DGGITQSPKYLFRKEGQNVTLSCEQNLNHDAMYWYRQDPGQGLRLIYYSQIVNDFQKGDIAEGYSVSREKKESFPLTVTSAQKNPTAFYLCASSIDLGTSGSPTGELFFGEGSRLTVL.

V and J are TRBV28 and TRBJ1-5; TRBD1 aligns across 7 bases. There are 15 residues in the CDR3. V lost 6 bases, J lost 7 bases, and 12 bases stayed unmatched. The germline gives CDR1 MDHEN, CDR2 SYDVKM. The CDR3 here is CASRNTGVRGQPQHF. The DNA of the CDR3 is TGTGCCAGCAGGAATACAGGGGTGAGGGGCCAGCCCCAGCATTTT. The full variable domain, with the rest looked up from reference TRBV28 and TRBJ1-5, is DVKVTQSSRYLVKRTGEKVFLECVQDMDHENMFWYRQDPGLGLRLIYFSYDVKMKEKGDIPEGYSVSREKKERFSLILESASTNQTSMYLCASRNTGVRGQPQHFGDGTRLSIL.

Remarks on this clone: Other DNA sequences in the same sample also yield this CDR3. V is TRBV27 and J is TRBJ2-7, with D perhaps TRBD1 (6 bases). Germline CDR1 is MNHEY and CDR2 is SMNVEV (reference sequence). The CDR3 totals 14 residues. Trimming shortened V by 3 bases and J by 4 bases, and 13 bases separated the two germline ends. CDR3 amino acids: CASSLVGTLYEQYF. In nucleotides, the CDR3 is TGTGCCAGCAGTTTGGTGGGGACACTTTACGAGCAGTACTTC.

This sequence joins TRBV14 and TRBJ2-5, with 8 bases that match TRBD1. Germline loops: CDR1 SGHDN, CDR2 FVKESK. The CDR3 has 15 residues. V trimming: 8 bases; J trimming: 5 bases; junction bases outside the gene matches: 13. CDR3 DNA sequence: TGTGCCAGCGCCGGATCCTTAGGGGACAGGGAGACCCAGTACTTC. This codes for CASAGSLGDRETQYF.

This chain links TRBV7-6 with TRBJ1-5; tentative D call: TRBD1 (5 bases). Between the trimmed V and J ends, which lost 6 bases and 5 bases, there was a span of 14 bases. This CDR3 is 14 amino acids long. Germline CDR1 reads SGHVS; CDR2 reads FNYEAQ. The CDR3 region is CASRNRSSHQPQHF. The CDR3, as DNA: TGTGCCAGCAGAAACAGGTCCTCTCATCAGCCCCAGCATTTT. The complete variable domain, with remaining parts taken from reference TRBV7-6 and TRBJ1-5, reads GAGVSQSPRYKVTKRGQDVALRCDPISGHVSLYWYRQALGQGPEFLTYFNYEAQQDKSGLPNDRFSAERPEGSISTLTIQRTEQRDSAMYRCASRNRSSHQPQHFGDGTRLSIL.

The chain carries TRBV27 and TRBJ2-1; D ambiguous. The germline V gene has CDR1 MNHEY and CDR2 SMNVEV (reference sequence). Trimming took 5 bases from V and 2 from J, leaving 13 bases between them. This CDR3 contains 15 residues. CDR3 loop: CASSQTPATYNEQFF. As DNA, the CDR3 is TGTGCCAGCAGTCAAACCCCCGCTACCTACAATGAGCAGTTCTTC.

The V call is TRBV27, the J call TRBJ1-3, with TRBD1 identical over 9 bases. Germline V CDR1 and CDR2: MNHEY, SMNVEV (reference sequence). The CDR3 is made up of 16 amino acids. J gave up 0 bases and V 7 bases, and 7 bases lay outside the gene matches. As DNA, the CDR3 is TGTGCCAGCAAAACTAAACAGGGGGCCTCTGGAAACACCATATATTTT. This sequence encodes CASKTKQGASGNTIYF.

The chain joins TRBV28 to TRBJ2-7; maybe TRBD2 (6 bases). Trimming took 1 base from V and 0 from J, leaving 10 bases between them. This CDR3 is built from 15 residues. Germline-derived CDR1 and CDR2 are MDHEN and SYDVKM. The CDR3: CASSLYPGSSYEQYF. The CDR3 DNA reads as TGTGCCAGCAGTTTATACCCCGGGAGCTCCTACGAGCAGTACTTC.

This sequence joins TRBV10-3 and TRBJ2-3; D is possibly TRBD2 (5 bases). Trimming pared 10 bases from V and 4 bases from J, leaving 15 bases between. The CDR3 covers 13 residues. Germline CDR1 reads ENHRY; CDR2 reads SYGVKD. The CDR3 bases are TGTGCCACCGGTGCCTATAGCGCAGATACGCAGTATTTT. Amino acids: CATGAYSADTQYF.

The J gene is TRBJ1-1, the V gene TRBV7-9, with D possibly matching TRBD1 (5 bases). There are 14 residues in the CDR3. Trimming cost V 6 bases and J 11 bases, with 22 bases left between them. Germline CDR1 and CDR2: SEHNR and FQNEAQ (reference sequence). DNA of the CDR3: TGTGCCAGCAGTCATACGGGGACTCCCCCGGCTGCTTTCTTT. This codes for CASSHTGTPPAAFF. Full variable domain (remainder filled in from reference TRBV7-9 and TRBJ1-1): DTGVSQNPRHKITKRGQNVTFRCDPISEHNRLYWYRQTLGQGPEFLTYFQNEAQLEKSRLLSDRFSAERPKGSFSTLEIQRTEQGDSAMYLCASSHTGTPPAAFFGQGTRLTVV.

A few counts support this clone. The chain links TRBV25-1 to TRBJ1-1; D is unresolved. This CDR3 has 14 residues. Trimming took 4 bases from V and 1 from J, leaving 10 bases between them. CDR1 and CDR2 from the germline V gene are MGHDK and SYGVNS. CDR3 in amino acids: CASSGGGKNTEAFF. The CDR3 DNA sequence: TGTGCCAGCAGTGGGGGAGGGAAGAACACTGAAGCTTTCTTT. The full variable domain, with the rest looked up from reference TRBV25-1 and TRBJ1-1, is EADIYQTPRYLVIGTGKKITLECSQTMGHDKMYWYQQDPGMELHLIHYSYGVNSTEKGDLSSESTVSRIRTEHFPLTLESARPSHTSQYLCASSGGGKNTEAFFGQGTRLTVV.

This chain connects TRBV7-3 to TRBJ1-1; D may be TRBD1 (5 bases). Germline CDR1 reads SGHTA; CDR2 reads FQGTGA. The CDR3 covers 15 residues. Trimming removed 5 bases from V and 5 bases from J, with 18 bases in between. This chain's CDR3 is CASSPVGGSGTEAFF. CDR3 in DNA: TGTGCCAGCAGCCCCGTTGGGGGATCAGGAACTGAAGCTTTCTTT.